The sequence of this TCR beta chain was determined in a study of technical replicates of blood from a few donors. Germline CDR1 is GTSNPN and CDR2 is SVGIG (reference sequence). This CDR3 has 11 amino acids. Trimming removed 3 bases from V and 7 bases from J, with 7 bases in between. Generated by immunoSEQ multiplex PCR, the TCRdb table keeps only in-frame clones and is missing some. Among 65,000 to 85,000 clones listed, approximately 96% were seen once. This clone was recorded a few times. The chain combines TRBV30 with TRBJ2-1; D unresolved. Input material: T cells isolated from PBMCs. This clonotype originated in a human donor in good health. The chain's CDR3 is CAWRKRNEQFF. DNA for the CDR3: TGTGCCTGGAGGAAGAGAAATGAGCAGTTCTTC.